Listed here are 24 T cell receptor beta chains from one sample, sequenced in a study of T cell repertoires in cytomegalovirus infection. TCRdb re-called the reads with MiXCR, one entry per CDR3 protein. This table has roughly 90,000 distinct CDR3 sequences, more than 20% appearing once. Antigens for these TCRs are unknown. Source: CD8+ T cells from cultured PBMCs, taken from culture after CMV antigen stimulation. All receptors derive from a human donor in good health (CMV status not recorded). Some clones in this sample may be carry-over from other donors' samples.

The chain employs TRBV19 and TRBJ2-1, with TRBD2 identical over 10 bases. The CDR3 loop spans 15 amino acids. J was trimmed by 4 bases and V by 5 bases; bases with no gene match: 5. Germline V gene sequence: CDR1 LNHDA, CDR2 SQIVND (reference sequence). CDR3 nucleotides: TGTGCCAGTAGTCCTACTAGCGGGGCATACAATGAGCAGTTCTTC. It specifies CASSPTSGAYNEQFF.

This clonotype was seen a handful of times. The chain links TRBV12-3 or TRBV12-4 to TRBJ2-7; D is possibly TRBD2 (6 bases). The germline V and J ends were trimmed by 3 bases and 5 bases, with 11 bases remaining between them. The CDR3 covers 13 residues. The CDR3 region is CASSLGGAHEQYF. DNA of the CDR3: TGTGCCAGCAGTTTGGGAGGTGCCCACGAGCAGTACTTC.

This clonotype showed up just a few times. The chain links TRBV28 to TRBJ2-1; 15 bases align to TRBD2. The CDR3 runs 16 residues. CDR1 and CDR2 from the germline V gene are MDHEN and SYDVKM. J was trimmed by 1 base and V by 6 bases; bases with no gene match: 1. The CDR3 region has the DNA TGTGCCAGCAGAGGGACTAGCGGGGGGTCCTACAATGAGCAGTTCTTC. It encodes CASRGTSGGSYNEQFF.

At least ten counts were recorded for this clonotype. V is TRBV12-3 or TRBV12-4 and J is TRBJ1-5, with 7 positions matching TRBD1. After removal of 4 bases from V and 5 bases from J, the junction contained 5 bases not matched to a gene. The CDR3 covers 14 residues. This CDR3 reads CASSWGTVDQPQHF. CDR3 nucleotide sequence: TGTGCCAGCAGTTGGGGGACAGTTGATCAGCCCCAGCATTTT.

In this sample, this clonotype turned up many times. V gene TRBV7-2 combines with J gene TRBJ1-1; D ambiguous. Trimming cost V 11 bases and J 1 base, with 11 bases left between them. Per germline, CDR1 SGHTA and CDR2 FQGNSA. There are 12 residues in the CDR3. CDR3 sequence (DNA): TGTGCCTCTGTGGCGGGGAACACTGAAGCTTTCTTT. Its translation is CASVAGNTEAFF.

The V call is TRBV11-2, the J call TRBJ2-1; 8 nucleotides line up with TRBD1. Trimming took 4 bases from V and 4 from J; bases not matched to a gene: 9. This CDR3 has 16 residues. CDR1 is SGHAT, CDR2 FQNNGV, per germline. CDR3 amino acids: CASSSPTGQGYNEQFF. The CDR3 bases are TGTGCCAGCAGCTCCCCTACAGGACAGGGTTACAATGAGCAGTTCTTC.

This clonotype was seen only a few times. This chain uses TRBV4-3 with TRBJ1-2, with D unclear. This CDR3 region has 13 residues. Trimming took 4 bases from V and 5 from J, leaving 11 bases between them. Germline CDR1 LGHNA, CDR2 YSLEER. The CDR3 loop is CASSRTQEYGYTF. The CDR3 DNA is TGCGCCAGCAGCCGAACTCAAGAGTATGGCTACACCTTC.

This clonotype was counted only a few times. The CDR3 is CASSYSSTGNYGYTF. The DNA for the CDR3 is TGTGCCAGCAGTTACTCCTCGACAGGGAACTATGGCTACACCTTC. The chain is built from TRBV6-2 or TRBV6-3 and TRBJ1-2; 7 bases match TRBD1. The CDR3 is 15 amino acids. The germline gives CDR1 MNHEY, CDR2 SVGEGT. With V trimmed by 0 bases and J by 2 bases, 3 bases remained unmatched.

The sample holds a few counts of this clonotype. The rearrangement links TRBV6-5 to TRBJ1-2; D gene uncertain. The CDR3 extends over 14 amino acids. Germline CDR1 reads MNHEY; CDR2 reads SVGAGI. The V end lost 6 bases, the J end lost 5 bases, and 16 bases lay between the germline ends. The CDR3 sequence is CASRTIPDGYGYTF. CDR3 nucleotides: TGTGCCAGCAGGACGATTCCGGACGGTTATGGCTACACCTTC.

This clonotype was counted at least ten times. The V call is TRBV7-2, the J call TRBJ2-7; 13 bases map to TRBD2. Germline CDR1 reads SGHTA; CDR2 reads FQGNSA. Losses at the gene ends were 5 bases for V and 7 bases for J; bases not matched to a gene: 8. The CDR3 has 15 amino acids. The CDR3 nucleotides read TGTGCCAGCAGCCCCACTAGCGGGGGGGGCCGGGAGCAGTACTTC. Its translation is CASSPTSGGGREQYF. The entire variable domain, with the rest obtained from reference TRBV7-2 and TRBJ2-7, is as follows: GAGVSQSPSNKVTEKGKDVELRCDPISGHTALYWYRQSLGQGLEFLIYFQGNSAPDKSGLPSDRFSAERTGGSVSTLTIQRTQQEDSAVYLCASSPTSGGGREQYFGPGTRLTVT.

The sample holds many counts of this clonotype. This rearrangement joins TRBV4-1 to TRBJ1-1; no definite D call. Per germline, CDR1 MGHRA and CDR2 YSYEKL. Trimming took off 4 bases at V and 4 bases at J, with 13 bases between the two ends. The CDR3 totals 14 residues. In nucleotides, the CDR3 is TGCGCCAGCAGCCTTTTAAATCTGGGCACTGAAGCTTTCTTT. It yields the protein CASSLLNLGTEAFF.

The chain carries TRBV6-2 or TRBV6-3 and TRBJ2-2, with a tentative D call TRBD1 (6 bases). The V gene lost 4 bases and the J gene lost 4 bases, with 16 bases spanning the gap. CDR1 MNHEY and CDR2 SVGEGT come from the germline V gene. This CDR3 contains 16 residues. CDR3 sequence reads: CASSSYDWGPTGELFF. Here the CDR3 DNA reads TGTGCCAGCAGTTCATATGACTGGGGGCCCACCGGGGAGCTGTTTTTT.

This clonotype came up many times. The J gene is TRBJ1-5, the V gene TRBV27; D unresolved. V was trimmed by 4 bases and J by 4 bases, leaving 8 bases between them. Germline V CDR1 and CDR2: MNHEY, SMNVEV (reference sequence). This CDR3 is 13 amino acids long. The CDR3 region has the DNA TGTGCCAGCAGTTCATCTAGTAATCAGCCCCAGCATTTT. Translating gives CASSSSSNQPQHF.

This clonotype was seen ten or more times. This rearrangement joins TRBV7-8 to TRBJ2-7; D may be TRBD1 (6 bases). V was trimmed by 5 bases and J by 2 bases, leaving 13 bases between them. This CDR3 spans 14 amino acids. The germline gives CDR1 SGHVS, CDR2 FQNEAQ. This chain's CDR3 is CASSPRQATYEQYF. In nucleotides, the CDR3 is TGTGCCAGCAGCCCCCGACAGGCCACCTACGAGCAGTACTTC.

This clonotype has ten or more counts. V usage is TRBV7-8 and J usage is TRBJ2-1, with 9 bases lining up with TRBD1. The CDR3 is 20 amino acids. From germline, CDR1 is SGHVS and CDR2 FQNEAQ. Unmatched junction bases numbered 20, after V lost 5 bases and J lost 3 bases. The CDR3 DNA sequence: TGTGCCAGCAGCCCAGGGACAGGGTCATCGTTTGCAAAAAACTACAATGAGCAGTTCTTC. This encodes CASSPGTGSSFAKNYNEQFF.

The chain combines TRBV20-1 with TRBJ2-5; TRBD2 matches at 11 bases. There are 18 residues in the CDR3. J was trimmed by 4 bases and V by 0 bases; bases with no gene match: 13. Germline CDR1 reads DFQATT; CDR2 reads SNEGSKA (reference sequence). CDR3 coding DNA: TGCAGTGCTAGAGATTCCCTTAGCGGGAGGGCCAAGGCAGAGACCCAGTACTTC. It specifies CSARDSLSGRAKAETQYF.

Only a few counts were recorded for this clonotype. CDR3 in DNA: TGTGCCAGCAGGTATCTAGGGACCATGTACGAGCAGTACTTC. Protein sequence: CASRYLGTMYEQYF. The chain couples TRBV6-1 to TRBJ2-7, with D possibly being TRBD1 or TRBD2 (5 bases each). Germline CDR1 is MNHNS and CDR2 is SASEGT. V lost 6 bases and J lost 4, with 16 bases in between. This CDR3 contains 14 residues.

This chain links TRBV6-6 with TRBJ2-2, with D perhaps TRBD1 (6 bases). Trimming removed 0 bases at V and 3 bases at J, with 17 bases between. The germline gives CDR1 MNHNY, CDR2 SVGAGI (reference sequence). CDR3 length equals 18 residues. CDR3: CASSYSMANRAYTGELFF. In nucleotides, the CDR3 is TGTGCCAGCAGTTACTCGATGGCAAACAGGGCCTACACCGGGGAGCTGTTTTTT.

V is TRBV19 and J is TRBJ1-1, with 9 bases identical to TRBD1. This CDR3 spans 14 amino acids. The germline V gene has CDR1 LNHDA and CDR2 SQIVND (reference sequence). The ends lost 6 bases at V and 1 base at J; junction bases unmatched: 3. The CDR3 loop is CASSTGQGNTEAFF. The CDR3 coding sequence is TGTGCCAGTAGCACGGGACAGGGGAACACTGAAGCTTTCTTT.

This clonotype was counted a few times. J is TRBJ2-7 and V is TRBV28, with 7 nucleotides matching TRBD1. V lost 4 bases to trimming and J lost 1 base; unmatched junction nucleotides: 10. The germline CDR1 and CDR2 sequences are MDHEN and SYDVKM. The CDR3 has 16 residues. DNA of the CDR3: TGTGCCAGCAGTTCGGGACAGTCTTCCTCTTCCTACGAGCAGTACTTC. The encoded protein is CASSSGQSSSSYEQYF.

Concerning this clonotype: A much larger clone sits a single nucleotide away, making a read error possible. This chain connects TRBV28 to TRBJ1-1; tentative D call: TRBD1 (5 bases). The ends were cut back, 7 bases at V and 0 bases at J, with 12 bases in the middle. CDR1 is MDHEN, CDR2 SYDVKM, per germline. The CDR3 spans 14 residues. The CDR3 DNA is TGTGCCAGCACCCTCCGGGGCGTGAACACTGAAGCTTTCTTT. This codes for CASTLRGVNTEAFF.

The count of this clonotype is one. This sequence joins TRBV6-5 and TRBJ2-1; 7 bases map to TRBD1. Unmatched junction bases numbered 15, after V lost 10 bases and J lost 0 bases. Germline CDR1 and CDR2: MNHEY and SVGAGI. CDR3 length: 17 amino acids. The CDR3 here is CATSFHRGQISYNEQFF. The DNA for the CDR3 is TGTGCCACCTCCTTCCACAGGGGTCAAATCTCCTACAATGAGCAGTTCTTC.

The chain has TRBV28 and TRBJ1-1, with D possibly being TRBD1 (5 bases). This CDR3 comprises 14 residues. Between the trimmed V and J ends, which lost 5 bases and 1 base, there was a span of 11 bases. Looked up from germline, CDR1 is MDHEN and CDR2 is SYDVKM. CDR3 DNA: TGTGCCAGCAGTAAGGGACGAGCGAACACTGAAGCTTTCTTT. This encodes CASSKGRANTEAFF. Supplemented by reference TRBV28 and TRBJ1-1, the full variable domain reads DVKVTQSSRYLVKRTGEKVFLECVQDMDHENMFWYRQDPGLGLRLIYFSYDVKMKEKGDIPEGYSVSREKKERFSLILESASTNQTSMYLCASSKGRANTEAFFGQGTRLTVV.

CDR3 loop: CASSSAFTGELFF. The CDR3 region has the DNA TGTGCCAGCAGCTCCGCGTTCACCGGGGAGCTGTTTTTT. This chain links TRBV12-3 or TRBV12-4 with TRBJ2-2; D uncertain. The CDR3 is made up of 13 amino acids. Trimming removed 6 bases at V and 4 bases at J, with 9 bases between.